The 22 T cell receptor beta chains presented below share a single source sample, sequenced in a study of early T cells in non-severe SARS-CoV-2 infection. Using its own MiXCR run on the 5' RACE reads, TCRdb lists one record per CDR3 protein. The table lists fewer than 100,000 distinct CDR3 sequences, 5% to 7% of them singletons. Sequencing used whole blood. The receptors were sampled from an adult who was a healthcare worker with PCR-confirmed SARS-CoV-2 infection or an uninfected control (not recorded which).

Points on this clonotype: Likely a read error: the CDR3 ends without its conserved phenylalanine or tryptophan. This chain uses TRBV24-1 with TRBJ2-2, with 8 bases identical to TRBD1. CDR1 and CDR2 from the germline V gene are KGHDR and SFDVKD. The CDR3 totals 16 residues. As DNA, the CDR3 is TGTGCCAGCAGTGATACGAGGACAGGGTGGACCGGGGAGCTGTTTTTA. The encoded protein is CASSDTRTGWTGELFL.

This clonotype occurred many times. The V call is TRBV20-1, the J call TRBJ2-2; the D gene is possibly TRBD1 (7 bases). Per the germline V gene, CDR1 is DFQATT and CDR2 is SNEGSKA (reference sequence). The CDR3 is 15 amino acids. Trimming shortened V by 3 bases and J by 3 bases, and 14 bases separated the two germline ends. CDR3 sequence: CSASGGGEYTGELFF. CDR3 bases: TGCAGTGCTAGTGGAGGGGGCGAGTACACCGGGGAGCTGTTTTTT.

This clonotype was recorded at least ten times. The rearrangement uses TRBV7-6 and TRBJ2-2; 14 positions match TRBD2. This CDR3 is 19 amino acids long. Germline V gene data show CDR1 as SGHVS and CDR2 as FNYEAQ. Losses at the gene ends were 5 bases for V and 6 bases for J; bases not matched to a gene: 14. The CDR3 spells CASSPRLAGGAYPPGELFF. The CDR3 nucleotides read TGTGCCAGCAGCCCCCGACTAGCGGGAGGGGCATATCCGCCCGGGGAGCTGTTTTTT.

Remarks on this clonotype: A much more abundant neighbour one base away suggests this may be a read error. The chain uses TRBV6-1 and TRBJ2-5, with D uncertain. Trimming took 4 bases from V and 5 from J, leaving 20 bases between them. CDR1 and CDR2 (germline): MNHNS, SASEGT. This CDR3 comprises 16 residues. The CDR3 spells CASSVGVNEVMETQYF. Here the CDR3 DNA reads TGTGCCAGCAGTGTTGGGGTCAACGAAGTCATGGAGACCCAGTACTTC.

The chain joins TRBV4-2 to TRBJ1-1; no clear D gene. V shed 0 bases and J shed 6 bases, with 11 bases lying between them. The V gene's germline CDR1 is LGHNA and CDR2 YNFKEQ. This CDR3 is 14 amino acids long. Written as DNA, the CDR3 is TGTGCCAGCAGCCAAGAACCGAAGATGGCTGAAGCTTTCTTT. This codes for CASSQEPKMAEAFF.

V gene TRBV6-1 combines with J gene TRBJ2-7; 14 nucleotides align to TRBD2. Germline V CDR1 and CDR2: MNHNS, SASEGT. The CDR3 has 15 amino acids. V was pared by 7 bases and J by 4 bases, with 6 bases of the junction left unmatched. In DNA form, the CDR3 reads TGTGCCAGCACGGGGACTAGCGGGAGATCGTACGAGCAGTACTTC. The encoded protein is CASTGTSGRSYEQYF.

This clonotype was picked up many times. V and J are TRBV18 and TRBJ1-5, with TRBD1 matching 7 bases. Germline V lookup: CDR1 KGHSH, CDR2 LQKENI. V was pared by 3 bases and J by 7 bases, with 6 bases of the junction left unmatched. This CDR3 spans 14 amino acids. The CDR3 protein is CASSPSTGEQPQHF. The DNA of the CDR3 is TGTGCCAGCTCACCTTCCACAGGGGAACAGCCCCAGCATTTT. The full variable domain, completed using reference TRBV18 and TRBJ1-5, is NAGVMQNPRHLVRRRGQEARLRCSPMKGHSHVYWYRQLPEEGLKFMVYLQKENIIDESGMPKERFSAEFPKEGPSILRIQQVVRGDSAAYFCASSPSTGEQPQHFGDGTRLSIL.

This chain links TRBV14 with TRBJ2-7; perhaps TRBD1 as D (5 bases). In germline, CDR1 is SGHDN, CDR2 FVKESK. The length of the CDR3 is 14 residues. Deletions cut 1 base from V and 7 bases from J, with 14 bases between. The DNA for the CDR3 is TGTGCCAGCAGCCAAGCTGGCAGGGCCACAGAGCAGTACTTC. Protein sequence: CASSQAGRATEQYF.

This clonotype has a count of ten or more. The chain recombines TRBV28 with TRBJ2-1; tentative D call: TRBD1 (5 bases). Germline values: CDR1 MDHEN, CDR2 SYDVKM. The CDR3 totals 17 residues. Trimming shortened V by 3 bases and J by 0 bases, and 15 bases separated the two germline ends. Here the CDR3 DNA reads TGTGCCAGCAGTTTTTCGCAGGGCGGTAGCTCCTACAATGAGCAGTTCTTC. This codes for CASSFSQGGSSYNEQFF.

With regard to this clonotype: It may be a read error: a sequence one base away is much more abundant. The CDR3 ends on some other residue instead of the conserved phenylalanine or tryptophan, so this is likely a read error. The chain carries TRBV11-2 and TRBJ2-7; 7 bases map to TRBD2. V lost 3 bases, J lost 5 bases, and 7 bases stayed unmatched. The CDR3 totals 14 residues. CDR1 SGHAT and CDR2 FQNNGV come from the germline V gene. Written as DNA, the CDR3 is TGTGCCAGCAGCTTTTTAGCGGGTATCGACGAGCAGTACTTG. Translated, it gives CASSFLAGIDEQYL.

The CDR3 DNA sequence: TGCAGCGTCGGGCTGGGGATGGTTGGAAACACCATATATTTT. Its protein is CSVGLGMVGNTIYF. The chain has TRBV29-1 and TRBJ1-3; no reliable D call. The CDR3 is 14 amino acids. V was pared by 6 bases and J by 3 bases, with 15 bases between. Germline values: CDR1 SQVTM, CDR2 ANQGSEA.

This clonotype was seen at least ten times. This rearrangement joins TRBV24-1 to TRBJ2-1, with D hard to call. Germline V CDR1 and CDR2: KGHDR, SFDVKD. Trimming removed 9 bases from V and 7 bases from J, with 3 bases in between. The CDR3 extends over 9 amino acids. The CDR3 DNA follows: TGTGCCACCCCGAATGAGCAGTTCTTC. As protein: CATPNEQFF.

The chain employs TRBV30 and TRBJ2-3; D possibly matches TRBD1 or TRBD2 (6 bases each). Germline lookup yields CDR1 GTSNPN and CDR2 SVGIG (reference sequence). The CDR3 runs to 16 residues. The V and J ends lost 0 bases and 4 bases respectively, with 17 bases between them. The CDR3 spells CAWSVWGARGADTQYF. The CDR3 DNA reads TGTGCCTGGAGTGTATGGGGGGCCCGGGGAGCAGATACGCAGTATTTT.

This sequence joins TRBV30 and TRBJ2-1, with D perhaps given as TRBD1 or TRBD2 (5 bases each). CDR1 is GTSNPN, CDR2 SVGIG, per germline (reference sequence). This CDR3 region has 12 residues. V lost 0 bases to trimming and J lost 10 bases, with 10 bases between them. The DNA for the CDR3 is TGTGCCTGGAGTGTATCCGGGACCGAGCAGTTCTTC. Translated, it gives CAWSVSGTEQFF.

The table lists this clonotype with many counts. The rearrangement uses TRBV13 and TRBJ1-1, with D unclear. The CDR3 is made up of 17 amino acids. V lost 5 bases and J lost 0, with 19 bases in between. Germline V gene data show CDR1 as PRHDT and CDR2 as FYEKMQ (reference sequence). Here the CDR3 DNA reads TGTGCCAGCAGCCCTATATCATTGGACGGATTGAACACTGAAGCTTTCTTT. Its protein product is CASSPISLDGLNTEAFF.

The chain couples TRBV5-1 to TRBJ1-1; D is undetermined. The CDR3 extends over 15 amino acids. Germline lookup yields CDR1 SGHRS and CDR2 YFSETQ. V lost 1 base, J lost 1 base, and 11 bases lay in between. The CDR3 DNA reads as TGCGCCAGCAGCTTGAACGACCTTCGGAACACTGAAGCTTTCTTT. Translation: CASSLNDLRNTEAFF.

The chain uses TRBV6-2 or TRBV6-3 and TRBJ2-2, with D tentatively TRBD1 (6 bases). The germline V and J ends were trimmed by 10 bases and 5 bases, with 11 bases remaining between them. The CDR3 covers 12 residues. Germline V lookup: CDR1 MNHEY, CDR2 SVGEGT. CDR3 region: CANSRGTGELFF. CDR3 DNA sequence: TGTGCCAACAGCAGGGGAACCGGGGAGCTGTTTTTT.

The V gene is TRBV2, the J gene TRBJ2-3; 7 nucleotides match TRBD1. This CDR3 has 21 amino acids. V was clipped by 2 bases and J by 1 base; unmatched bases: 21. Germline CDR1 and CDR2: SNHLY and FYNNEI. The DNA of the CDR3 is TGTGCCAGCAGTGAACCGATACACCCAAAAGAGACAGGGCCGGGCACAGATACGCAGTATTTT. Translated, it gives CASSEPIHPKETGPGTDTQYF.

This clonotype has a count of ten or more. The chain carries TRBV29-1 and TRBJ2-7, with D perhaps TRBD1 or TRBD2 (5 bases each). Germline lookup yields CDR1 SQVTM and CDR2 ANQGSEA. The CDR3 runs to 12 residues. The V end lost 4 bases, the J end lost 4 bases, and 11 bases lay between the germline ends. The CDR3 DNA follows: TGCAGCGTTGGGGGGAACACATACGAGCAGTACTTC. Protein product: CSVGGNTYEQYF.

There are many counts of this clonotype. The chain links TRBV11-2 to TRBJ2-3; D uncertain. CDR3 size: 15 residues. The germline V gene encodes CDR1 SGHAT and CDR2 FQNNGV. Between the trimmed V and J ends, which lost 1 base and 0 bases, there was a span of 8 bases. CDR3 nucleotides: TGTGCCAGCAGCTTAGTCCAGCCCAGCACAGATACGCAGTATTTT. Translation gives CASSLVQPSTDTQYF.

This clonotype was seen repeatedly, ten times or more. This sequence joins TRBV24-1 and TRBJ2-2; TRBD1 matches at 8 bases. This CDR3 contains 16 residues. Germline loops: CDR1 KGHDR, CDR2 SFDVKD. The ends lost 3 bases at V and 1 base at J; junction bases unmatched: 3. CDR3: CATSDPGQENTGELFF. The CDR3 coding sequence is TGTGCCACCAGTGATCCGGGACAGGAGAACACCGGGGAGCTGTTTTTT.

This clonotype has a count of ten or more. The chain recombines TRBV4-3 with TRBJ2-1; tentatively, D is TRBD1 or TRBD2 (5 bases each). Trimming shortened V by 0 bases and J by 3 bases, and 12 bases separated the two germline ends. There are 16 residues in the CDR3. Germline V CDR1 and CDR2: LGHNA, YSLEER. The CDR3 region has the DNA TGCGCCAGCAGCCAAGATCGGGACCCCTTCTACAATGAGCAGTTCTTC. This encodes CASSQDRDPFYNEQFF.